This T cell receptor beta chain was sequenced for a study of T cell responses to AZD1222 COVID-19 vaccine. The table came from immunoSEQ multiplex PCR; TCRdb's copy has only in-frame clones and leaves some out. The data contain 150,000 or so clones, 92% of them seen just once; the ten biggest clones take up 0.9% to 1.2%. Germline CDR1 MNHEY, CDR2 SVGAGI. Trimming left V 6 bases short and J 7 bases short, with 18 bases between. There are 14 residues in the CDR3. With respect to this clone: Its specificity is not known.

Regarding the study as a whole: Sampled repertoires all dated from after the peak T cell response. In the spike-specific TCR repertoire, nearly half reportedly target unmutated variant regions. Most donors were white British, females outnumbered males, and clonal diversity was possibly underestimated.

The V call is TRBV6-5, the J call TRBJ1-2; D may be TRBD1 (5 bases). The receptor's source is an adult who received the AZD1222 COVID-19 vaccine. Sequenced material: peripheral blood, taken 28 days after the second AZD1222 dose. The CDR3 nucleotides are TGTGCCAGCAGCCACGGGGGGGATGGCGCTGGCTACACCTTC. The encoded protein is CASSHGGDGAGYTF.